Each of the 21 T cell receptor beta chains below was sequenced from the same sample in a study of T cell clonality in common variable immunodeficiency. The repertoire was sequenced with immunoSEQ multiplex PCR; TCRdb's copy has only in-frame clones and lacks some. This sample has about 34,000 clones, each found more than once. Sequencing input: peripheral blood mononuclear cells. Receptors were obtained from a person aged 18 to 75 in good health.

This clone was counted many times. The read ends 3 residues shy of where the CDR3 ends; the end is completed using the germline J gene. V usage is TRBV5-6 and J usage is TRBJ2-1, with 7 bases matching TRBD2. The CDR3 has 15 residues. CDR1 and CDR2 (germline): SGHDT, YYEEEE. The trim removed 5 bases at V and 0 bases at J, leaving 5 bases unmatched. CDR3 loop: CASRLLAGSYNEQFF. The part of the CDR3 DNA that was read is TGTGCCAGCAGACTATTAGCGGGCTCCTACAATGAG. Variable domain in full (rest from reference TRBV5-6 and TRBJ2-1): DAGVTQSPTHLIKTRGQQVTLRCSPKSGHDTVSWYQQALGQGPQFIFQYYEEEERQRGNFPDRFSGHQFPNYSSELNVNALLLGDSALYLCASRLLAGSYNEQFFGPGTRLTVL.

This clone has a handful of counts. The read terminates 3 residues ahead of where the CDR3 ends, so the germline J gene completes it. This chain joins TRBV2 and TRBJ1-1, with D maybe TRBD1 (6 bases). Germline-derived CDR1 and CDR2 are SNHLY and FYNNEI. The ends were cut back, 6 bases at V and 0 bases at J, with 20 bases in the middle. This CDR3 contains 17 residues. CDR3 sequence reads: CASSHTRQAEMNTEAFF. The CDR3 DNA, read in part, is TGTGCCAGCAGCCATACCAGACAGGCTGAAATGAACACTGAA.

There are many counts of this clone. The sequence runs out 3 residues before the end of the CDR3; the remainder is reconstructed from the germline J gene. The V gene is TRBV5-5, the J gene TRBJ2-6, with D unclear. This CDR3 comprises 15 residues. Per the germline V gene, CDR1 is SGHKS and CDR2 is YYEKEE (reference sequence). V was clipped by 5 bases and J by 0 bases, with 9 bases between them. Partial CDR3 DNA: TGTGCCAGCAGTTTAGATAGCTCTGGGGCCAACGTC. As protein: CASSLDSSGANV. The entire CDR3 sequence reads CASSLDSSGANVLTF.

This clone came up many times. Sequencing ends 3 residues short of the CDR3 end; the germline J gene provides the rest. The rearrangement uses TRBV2 and TRBJ2-3; unclear D gene. The CDR3 sequence is 14 residues long. CDR1 SNHLY and CDR2 FYNNEI come from the germline V gene. Deletions cut 3 bases from V and 3 bases from J, with 10 bases between. CDR3 bases read: TGTGCCAGCAGTGATCGAGCGCGAACAGATACG. Amino acids: CASSDRARTDT. The full-length CDR3 reads as CASSDRARTDTQYF.

This clone has at least ten counts. The read falls 3 residues short of the CDR3 end, and the missing part is taken from the germline J gene. The chain combines TRBV18 with TRBJ2-3, with 8 positions matching TRBD2. This CDR3 is built from 16 residues. V trimming: 1 base; J trimming: 2 bases; junction bases outside the gene matches: 5. CDR1 is KGHSH and CDR2 is LQKENI in the germline V gene. The CDR3 spells CASSPLGGRNTDTQYF. The sequenced CDR3 bases are TGTGCCAGCTCACCACTAGGCGGGAGGAACACAGATACG.

A word on this clone: From the germline J gene comes the end of the CDR3, since the read stops 3 residues before it. The chain recombines TRBV29-1 with TRBJ1-2; 9 nucleotides match TRBD1. In germline, CDR1 is SQVTM, CDR2 ANQGSEA. CDR3 length equals 14 residues. Here the CDR3 reads CSVRTGQGVGDYTF. The DNA read from the CDR3 is TGCAGCGTAAGGACGGGACAGGGTGTTGGTGAC.

This clone came up many times. The CDR3 DNA, read in part, is TGTGCCAGCAGCCCGAGGGTGGATCAGCCC. This encodes CASSPRVDQP. The whole CDR3 protein reads CASSPRVDQPQHF. The chain couples TRBV12-3 or TRBV12-4 to TRBJ1-5; D is unclear. The CDR3 is cut off 3 residues early in the read; its end comes from the germline J gene. The V and J ends lost 6 bases and 5 bases respectively, with 11 bases between them. This CDR3 comprises 13 residues.

This clone was counted ten times or more. The CDR3 is cut off 3 residues early in the read; its end comes from the germline J gene. The rearrangement links TRBV19 to TRBJ2-3; 9 positions match TRBD2. CDR1 is LNHDA and CDR2 is SQIVND in the germline V gene (reference sequence). CDR3 length equals 16 residues. Unmatched junction bases numbered 6, after V lost 3 bases and J lost 2 bases. The CDR3 sequence: CASSIRLAGATDTQYF. Partial CDR3 DNA: TGTGCCAGTAGTATCCGATTAGCGGGAGCCACAGATACG.

Notes on this clone: The read ends 3 residues early relative to the CDR3; the germline J gene fills the gap. The J gene is TRBJ2-5, the V gene TRBV2; 10 bases are shared with TRBD1. The length of the CDR3 is 16 residues. J lost 1 base, V lost 7 bases, and 9 bases had no gene match. The germline V gene has CDR1 SNHLY and CDR2 FYNNEI. The CDR3 here is CASTVTGTGVQETQYF. The DNA read from the CDR3 is TGTGCCAGCACGGTTACCGGGACAGGGGTCCAAGAGACC.

This clone was observed at least ten times. The CDR3 end falls 3 residues outside the read, so it is completed with the germline J gene. V is TRBV7-6 and J is TRBJ2-1, with TRBD2 matching 11 bases. V shed 5 bases, J shed 6 bases, and the junction held 9 bases outside the gene matches. The CDR3 spans 16 residues. Germline V gene sequence: CDR1 SGHVS, CDR2 FNYEAQ. The part of the CDR3 DNA that was read is TGTGCCAGCAGCCCCCTGACTAGCGGGAAGGGCAATGAG. Its translation: CASSPLTSGKGNE. The full CDR3 sequence reads CASSPLTSGKGNEQFF.

This clone was counted ten times or more. The read terminates 3 residues before the CDR3 end, so the remaining end is supplied by the germline J gene. The chain combines TRBV2 with TRBJ1-4, with 7 bases that match TRBD1. The CDR3 length is 15 residues. The germline CDR1 and CDR2 sequences are SNHLY and FYNNEI. J lost 2 bases, V lost 7 bases, and 7 bases had no gene match. The chain's CDR3 is CASTVGGTTNEKLFF. The CDR3 bases that were read are TGTGCCAGCACCGTAGGGGGCACCACTAATGAAAAA.

This clone was found many times. The CDR3 end falls 3 residues outside the read, so it is completed with the germline J gene. V and J are TRBV20-1 and TRBJ2-7; 7 positions match TRBD1. The CDR3 extends over 15 amino acids. Trimming at V came to 2 bases and at J to 2 bases, leaving 9 bases not matched to a gene. Germline V gene lookup returns CDR1 DFQATT and CDR2 SNEGSKA (reference sequence). CDR3: CSARPPGQKTYEQYF. The CDR3 bases that were read are TGCAGTGCTAGACCCCCGGGACAGAAGACCTACGAG.

The table lists this clone with many counts. This CDR3 is CASRLRGPSYEQYF. The sequenced CDR3 bases are TGTGCCAGTAGGCTCAGGGGACCTTCCTACGAG. The chain uses TRBV19 and TRBJ2-7; D is possibly TRBD1 (6 bases). With the read ending 3 residues before the CDR3 end, the germline J gene is used to fill in that end. The CDR3 has 14 amino acids. Germline CDR1 LNHDA, CDR2 SQIVND (reference sequence). V was shortened by 6 bases and J by 1 base, with 13 bases between the two germline ends.

This clone was seen many times. The CDR3 is cut off 3 residues early in the read; its end comes from the germline J gene. The V call is TRBV5-1, the J call TRBJ2-3; D possibly corresponds to TRBD2 (6 bases). Germline CDR1 SGHRS, CDR2 YFSETQ. The ends were cut back, 2 bases at V and 2 bases at J, with 12 bases in the middle. This CDR3 region has 15 residues. The CDR3 bases that were read are TGCGCCAGCAGCTTAAGCGGGCAGTCCACAGATACG. Translation gives CASSLSGQSTDT. The whole CDR3 sequence is CASSLSGQSTDTQYF.

This clone has a count of ten or more. The CDR3 end is not reached by the read, which stops 3 residues before it; the germline J gene fills it in. The chain combines TRBV6-1 with TRBJ2-5, with a weak D call TRBD1 (6 bases). Germline V lookup: CDR1 MNHNS, CDR2 SASEGT. The CDR3 extends over 16 amino acids. The V and J ends lost 1 base and 5 bases respectively, with 17 bases between them. The CDR3 loop is CASSEGVGASRETQYF. The sequenced CDR3 bases are TGTGCCAGCAGTGAAGGAGTGGGGGCTAGCAGGGAGACC.

This clone was recorded at least ten times. At one boundary the junction diverges from the germline segment, which might be a read error. The read stops 3 residues short of the end of the CDR3; the missing end is completed from the germline J gene. This rearrangement joins TRBV7-7 to TRBJ2-7; 8 positions agree with TRBD1. The germline CDR1 and CDR2 sequences are SSHAT and FNYEAQ (reference sequence). The CDR3 extends over 15 amino acids. The CDR3 here is CASRRTGKKLYEQYF. CDR3 DNA, as far as it was read: TGTGCTAGCAGACGGACAGGGAAGAAACTCTACGAG.

The covered CDR3 bases are TGTGCCAGCAGCTTAGATGGAAAGGGCACTGAA. Its translation: CASSLDGKGTE. The whole CDR3 protein reads CASSLDGKGTEAFF. J is TRBJ1-1 and V is TRBV11-3; D unresolved. The DNA ends 3 residues before the CDR3 does, and the rest of the CDR3 is filled in from the germline J gene. The CDR3 has 14 residues. Germline values: CDR1 SGHNT, CDR2 YENEEA. Trimming removed 0 bases from V and 4 bases from J, with 9 bases in between.

Many counts were recorded for this clone. The CDR3 end lies 3 residues beyond the end of the read and is filled in from the germline J gene. The chain employs TRBV15 and TRBJ2-7, with D perhaps matching TRBD1 (5 bases). Germline loops: CDR1 LNHNV, CDR2 YYDKDF (reference sequence). CDR3 size: 14 residues. Trimming cost V 2 bases and J 2 bases, with 10 bases left between them. The CDR3 DNA, read in part, is TGTGCCACCAGCAGATCCGCAGGGACCTACGAG. This encodes CATSRSAGTYE. The CDR3 in full is CATSRSAGTYEQYF.

This clone came up many times. The DNA ends 3 residues before the CDR3 does, and the rest of the CDR3 is filled in from the germline J gene. Distinct nucleotide sequences in the sample also encode this CDR3. The genes are TRBV6-4 and TRBJ2-3, with 10 bases fitting TRBD2. This CDR3 is 15 amino acids long. Germline trimming cut 4 bases from V and 6 bases from J; bases unmatched to any gene: 7. Germline loops: CDR1 MRHNA, CDR2 SNTAGT. Partial CDR3 DNA: TGTGCCAGCAGTGCGGCTAGCGGGAGTGGTGATACG. This sequence encodes CASSAASGSGDT. The whole CDR3 protein is CASSAASGSGDTQYF.

There are many counts of this clone. Sequencing ends 3 residues short of the CDR3 end; the germline J gene provides the rest. The chain uses TRBV6-2 or TRBV6-3 and TRBJ2-3, with D uncertain. V dropped 0 bases and J dropped 5 bases, with 6 bases sitting between them. Germline V gives CDR1 MNHEY, CDR2 SVGEGT. This CDR3 comprises 13 residues. The CDR3 region is CASSYSPKDTQYF. The CDR3 DNA, read in part, is TGTGCCAGCAGTTACTCCCCAAAAGATACG.

In this sample, this clone turned up many times. The CDR3 end lies 3 residues beyond the end of the read and is filled in from the germline J gene. The chain is built from TRBV5-1 and TRBJ2-1; 7 bases fit TRBD2. Germline V CDR1 and CDR2: SGHRS, YFSETQ. This CDR3 is built from 14 residues. Losses at the gene ends were 1 base for V and 9 bases for J; bases not matched to a gene: 7. CDR3 sequence reads: CASSLTAGAGEQFF. The CDR3 DNA, read in part, is TGCGCCAGCAGCTTGACCGCGGGAGCGGGTGAG.